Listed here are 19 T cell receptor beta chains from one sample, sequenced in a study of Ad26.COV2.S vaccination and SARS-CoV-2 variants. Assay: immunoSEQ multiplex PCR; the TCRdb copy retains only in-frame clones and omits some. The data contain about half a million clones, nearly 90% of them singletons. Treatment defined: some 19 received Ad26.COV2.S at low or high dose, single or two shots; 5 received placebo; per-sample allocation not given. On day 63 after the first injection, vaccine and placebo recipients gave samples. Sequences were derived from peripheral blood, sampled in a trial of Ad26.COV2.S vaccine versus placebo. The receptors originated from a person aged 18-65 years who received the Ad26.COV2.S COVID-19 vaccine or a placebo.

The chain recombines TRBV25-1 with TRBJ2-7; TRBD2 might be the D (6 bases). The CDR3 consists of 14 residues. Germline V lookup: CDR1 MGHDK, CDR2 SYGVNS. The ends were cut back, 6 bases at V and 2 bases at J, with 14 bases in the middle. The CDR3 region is CASRTGVPPYEQYF. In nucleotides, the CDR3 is TGTGCCAGCAGGACGGGGGTTCCTCCCTACGAGCAGTACTTC.

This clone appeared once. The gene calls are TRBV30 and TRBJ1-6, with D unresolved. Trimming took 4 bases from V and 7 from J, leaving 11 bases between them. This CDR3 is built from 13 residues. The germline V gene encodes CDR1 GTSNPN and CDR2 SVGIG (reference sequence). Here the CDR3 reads CAWTNQRNSPLHF. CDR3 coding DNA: TGTGCCTGGACGAACCAGAGGAATTCACCCCTCCACTTT.

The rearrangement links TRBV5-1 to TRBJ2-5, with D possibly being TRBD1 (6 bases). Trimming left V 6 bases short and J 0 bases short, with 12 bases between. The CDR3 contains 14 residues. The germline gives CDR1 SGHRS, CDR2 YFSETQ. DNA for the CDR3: TGCGCCAGCAACCGGGACACGAACCAAGAGACCCAGTACTTC. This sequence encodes CASNRDTNQETQYF. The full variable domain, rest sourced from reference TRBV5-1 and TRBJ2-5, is KAGVTQTPRYLIKTRGQQVTLSCSPISGHRSVSWYQQTPGQGLQFLFEYFSETQRNKGNFPGRFSGRQFSNSRSEMNVSTLELGDSALYLCASNRDTNQETQYFGPGTRLLVL.

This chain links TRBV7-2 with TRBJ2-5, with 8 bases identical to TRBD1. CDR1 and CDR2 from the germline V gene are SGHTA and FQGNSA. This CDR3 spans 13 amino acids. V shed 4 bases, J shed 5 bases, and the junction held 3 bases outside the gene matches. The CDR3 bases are TGTGCCAGCAGCTCACAGGGGGTGGAGACCCAGTACTTC. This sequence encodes CASSSQGVETQYF.

CDR3 sequence reads: CASSQVGQLPGQRYF. DNA of the CDR3: TGCGCCAGCAGCCAAGTCGGACAACTACCGGGACAGCGGTACTTC. The chain has TRBV4-1 and TRBJ2-7, with 7 positions matching TRBD1. The CDR3 is 15 amino acids. V shed 1 base and J 12 bases; nucleotides not matched to a gene: 15. Germline V gene data show CDR1 as MGHRA and CDR2 as YSYEKL.

CDR3 in DNA: TGTGCCACCAGCTATGGGGTCCCCGCCTACGAGCAGTACTTC. Its translation: CATSYGVPAYEQYF. The chain links TRBV15 to TRBJ2-7, with no clear D. The CDR3 sequence is 14 residues long. Germline values: CDR1 LNHNV, CDR2 YYDKDF (reference sequence). The V end was cut by 5 bases, the J end by 2 bases, with 13 bases between.

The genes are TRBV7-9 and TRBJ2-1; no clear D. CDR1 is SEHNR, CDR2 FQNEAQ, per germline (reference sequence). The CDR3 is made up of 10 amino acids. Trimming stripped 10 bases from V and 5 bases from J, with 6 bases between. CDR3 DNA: TGTGCCACCATAAACAATGAGCAGTTCTTC. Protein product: CATINNEQFF.

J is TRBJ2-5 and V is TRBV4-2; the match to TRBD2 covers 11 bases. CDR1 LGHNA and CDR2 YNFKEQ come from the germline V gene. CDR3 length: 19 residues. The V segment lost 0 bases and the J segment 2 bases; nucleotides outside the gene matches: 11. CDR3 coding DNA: TGTGCCAGCAGCCAAGATGGGGTAGCGGGGGGGCGTCGGCAAGAGACCCAGTACTTC. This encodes CASSQDGVAGGRRQETQYF.

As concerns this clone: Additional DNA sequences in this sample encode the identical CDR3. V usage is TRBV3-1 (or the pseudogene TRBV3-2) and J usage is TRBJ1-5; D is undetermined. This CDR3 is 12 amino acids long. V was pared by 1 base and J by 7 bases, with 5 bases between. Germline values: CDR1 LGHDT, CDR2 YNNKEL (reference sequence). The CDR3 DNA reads TGTGCCAGCAGCCAAGGATGGCAGCCCCAGCATTTT. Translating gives CASSQGWQPQHF.

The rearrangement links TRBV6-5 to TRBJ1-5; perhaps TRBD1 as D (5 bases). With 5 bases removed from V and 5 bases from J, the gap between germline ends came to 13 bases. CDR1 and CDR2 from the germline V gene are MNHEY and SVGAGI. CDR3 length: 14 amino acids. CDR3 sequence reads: CASSLSGNHQPQHF. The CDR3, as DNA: TGTGCCAGCAGTCTATCAGGGAATCATCAGCCCCAGCATTTT.

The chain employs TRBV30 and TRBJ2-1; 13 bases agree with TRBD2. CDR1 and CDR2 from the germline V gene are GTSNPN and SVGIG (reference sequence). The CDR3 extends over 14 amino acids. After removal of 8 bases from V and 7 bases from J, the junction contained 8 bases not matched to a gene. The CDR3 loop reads CAIRTSGSVNEQFF. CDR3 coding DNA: TGTGCCATCAGGACTAGCGGGAGTGTGAATGAGCAGTTCTTC. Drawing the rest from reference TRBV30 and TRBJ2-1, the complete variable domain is SQTIHQWPATLVQPVGSPLSLECTVEGTSNPNLYWYRQAAGRGLQLLFYSVGIGQISSEVPQNLSASRPQDRQFILSSKKLLLSDSGFYLCAIRTSGSVNEQFFGPGTRLTVL.

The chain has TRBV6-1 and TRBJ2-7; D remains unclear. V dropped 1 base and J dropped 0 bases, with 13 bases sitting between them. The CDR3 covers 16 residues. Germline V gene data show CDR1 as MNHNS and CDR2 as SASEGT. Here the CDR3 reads CASSEEARSSSYEQYF. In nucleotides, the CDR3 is TGTGCCAGCAGTGAAGAGGCCAGGTCCAGCTCCTACGAGCAGTACTTC.

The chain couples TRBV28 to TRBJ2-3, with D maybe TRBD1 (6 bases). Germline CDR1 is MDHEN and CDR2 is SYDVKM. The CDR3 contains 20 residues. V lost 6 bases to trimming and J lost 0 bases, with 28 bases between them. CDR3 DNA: TGTGCCAGCAGCACAAATCTAGGGCAGGGCTACAGGGCTAGCACAGATACGCAGTATTTT. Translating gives CASSTNLGQGYRASTDTQYF.

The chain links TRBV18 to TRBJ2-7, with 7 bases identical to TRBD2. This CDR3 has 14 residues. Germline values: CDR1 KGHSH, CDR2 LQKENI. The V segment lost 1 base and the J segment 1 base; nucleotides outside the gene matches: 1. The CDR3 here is CASSPRDYSYEQYF. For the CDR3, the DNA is TGTGCCAGCTCACCACGGGACTATTCCTACGAGCAGTACTTC.

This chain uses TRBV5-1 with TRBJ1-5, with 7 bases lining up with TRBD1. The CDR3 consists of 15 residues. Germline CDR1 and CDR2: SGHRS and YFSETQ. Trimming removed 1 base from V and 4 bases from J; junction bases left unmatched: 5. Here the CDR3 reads CASSLTGAINQPQHF. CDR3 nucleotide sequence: TGCGCCAGCAGCTTGACAGGGGCCATAAATCAGCCCCAGCATTTT.

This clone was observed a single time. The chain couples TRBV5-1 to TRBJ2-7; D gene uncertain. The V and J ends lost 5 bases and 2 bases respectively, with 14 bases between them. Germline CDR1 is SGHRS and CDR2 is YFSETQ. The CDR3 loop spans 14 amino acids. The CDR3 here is CASRNGPSPYEQYF. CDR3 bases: TGCGCCAGCAGAAATGGGCCGTCACCCTACGAGCAGTACTTC.

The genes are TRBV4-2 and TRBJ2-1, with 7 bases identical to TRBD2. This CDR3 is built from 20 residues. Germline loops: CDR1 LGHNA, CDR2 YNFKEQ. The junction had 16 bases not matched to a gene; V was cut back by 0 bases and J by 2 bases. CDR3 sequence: CASSQDVLAGVGYAYNEQFF. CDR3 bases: TGTGCCAGCAGCCAAGATGTTCTCGCGGGAGTTGGCTATGCCTACAATGAGCAGTTCTTC.

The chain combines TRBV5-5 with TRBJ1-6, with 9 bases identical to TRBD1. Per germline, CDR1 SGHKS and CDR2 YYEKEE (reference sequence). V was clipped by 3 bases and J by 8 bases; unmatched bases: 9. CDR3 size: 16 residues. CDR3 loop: CASSSNPGQGYSPLHF. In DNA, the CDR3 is TGTGCCAGCAGCTCCAATCCGGGACAGGGTTATTCACCCCTCCACTTT.

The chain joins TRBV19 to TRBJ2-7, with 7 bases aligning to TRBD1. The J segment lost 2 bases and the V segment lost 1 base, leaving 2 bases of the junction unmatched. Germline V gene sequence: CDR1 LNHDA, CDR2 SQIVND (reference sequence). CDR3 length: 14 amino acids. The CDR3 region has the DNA TGTGCCAGTAGTATAGGGACAGGAACCTACGAGCAGTACTTC. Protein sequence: CASSIGTGTYEQYF.